The next 10 T cell receptor beta chains were all read from a single sample in a study of blood T cell repertoires in COVID-19. The assay was immunoSEQ multiplex PCR, and TCRdb's table has in-frame clones only and misses some. The sample has 300,000 or so clones; more than 70% are singletons. Sequenced sample: peripheral blood. The receptors derive from a man aged 18 to 29 who had recovered from COVID-19.

This chain joins TRBV6-5 and TRBJ2-7; 9 nucleotides line up with TRBD1. CDR3 length: 15 residues. With V trimmed by 6 bases and J by 4 bases, 10 bases remained unmatched. Germline CDR1 is MNHEY and CDR2 is SVGAGI. The CDR3 sequence: CASRTTGQGLYEQYF. The CDR3, as DNA: TGTGCCAGCAGGACGACCGGACAGGGGCTTTACGAGCAGTACTTC.

This chain connects TRBV28 to TRBJ2-7, with D possibly TRBD1 on 7 matching bases. V was shortened by 2 bases and J by 3 bases, with 11 bases between the two germline ends. The CDR3 sequence is 14 residues long. Germline V CDR1 and CDR2: MDHEN, SYDVKM. CDR3 sequence (DNA): TGTGCCAGCAGTTTACAGGGGGAGGTCTACGAGCAGTACTTC. Residues: CASSLQGEVYEQYF.

CDR3 nucleotide sequence: TGTGCCAGCTCAGCAGGGGCGGTTTACGAGCAGTACTTC. Its protein is CASSAGAVYEQYF. The V gene is TRBV19, the J gene TRBJ2-7; D is perhaps TRBD1 (6 bases). Looked up from germline, CDR1 is LNHDA and CDR2 is SQIVND (reference sequence). The CDR3 length is 13 residues. The germline V and J ends were trimmed by 9 bases and 4 bases, with 16 bases remaining between them. The full variable domain, completed using reference TRBV19 and TRBJ2-7, is DGGITQSPKYLFRKEGQNVTLSCEQNLNHDAMYWYRQDPGQGLRLIYYSQIVNDFQKGDIAEGYSVSREKKESFPLTVTSAQKNPTAFYLCASSAGAVYEQYFGPGTRLTVT.

This clone was observed once. V gene TRBV18 combines with J gene TRBJ2-7, with D unresolved. Germline loops: CDR1 KGHSH, CDR2 LQKENI. V was cut by 3 bases and J by 0 bases, with 15 bases left in between. The CDR3 extends over 16 amino acids. DNA of the CDR3: TGTGCCAGCTCACCCCCTCCTCACACCAGCTCCTACGAGCAGTACTTC. It encodes CASSPPPHTSSYEQYF.

The chain recombines TRBV5-1 with TRBJ2-5; D gene ambiguous. Trimming shortened V by 0 bases and J by 5 bases, and 8 bases separated the two germline ends. This CDR3 spans 13 amino acids. CDR1 and CDR2 from the germline V gene are SGHRS and YFSETQ. CDR3: CASSLGPGETQYF. The DNA for the CDR3 is TGCGCCAGCAGCTTGGGACCCGGGGAGACCCAGTACTTC.

The V gene is TRBV11-2, the J gene TRBJ2-7; D may be TRBD1 (5 bases). Trimming removed 4 bases at V and 2 bases at J, with 9 bases between. The length of the CDR3 is 13 residues. The V gene's germline CDR1 is SGHAT and CDR2 FQNNGV. This chain's CDR3 is CASSSQGAYEQYF. CDR3 in DNA: TGTGCCAGCAGCTCCCAAGGGGCCTACGAGCAGTACTTC.

This chain connects TRBV7-6 to TRBJ2-7, with 9 bases lining up with TRBD2. The trim removed 5 bases at V and 4 bases at J, leaving 12 bases unmatched. The CDR3 has 16 residues. Germline V gene lookup returns CDR1 SGHVS and CDR2 FNYEAQ. CDR3 bases: TGTGCCAGCAGCACGAGCGCGGGACTAGCTGCTTACGAGCAGTACTTC. Amino acid sequence: CASSTSAGLAAYEQYF.

This clone was observed a handful of times. The rearrangement joins TRBV5-1 to TRBJ2-3, with D maybe TRBD2 (6 bases). The germline V and J ends were trimmed by 3 bases and 2 bases, with 13 bases remaining between them. CDR3 size: 15 residues. Germline CDR1 and CDR2: SGHRS and YFSETQ. The CDR3 reads CASSWPSDYTDTQYF. DNA for the CDR3: TGCGCCAGCAGCTGGCCTAGCGACTACACAGATACGCAGTATTTT.

This chain uses TRBV12-3 or TRBV12-4 with TRBJ2-1; D is unresolved. The CDR3 extends over 11 amino acids. Trimming removed 5 bases at V and 7 bases at J, with 6 bases between. For the CDR3, the DNA is TGTGCCAGCAGTACTTGGAATGAGCAGTTCTTC. Its protein product is CASSTWNEQFF.

The gene calls are TRBV6-1 and TRBJ1-2, with 7 nucleotides matching TRBD1. The V segment lost 5 bases and the J segment 5 bases; nucleotides outside the gene matches: 8. This CDR3 spans 14 amino acids. Germline assignment: CDR1 MNHNS and CDR2 SASEGT. This CDR3 is CASSSQGQPYGYTF. The CDR3 DNA reads TGTGCCAGCAGTTCCCAGGGACAGCCTTATGGCTACACCTTC.